The present T cell receptor (beta chain) was sequenced within a study of blood T cell repertoires in COVID-19. With 3 bases clipped from V and 5 bases from J, the junction kept 7 bases outside the gene matches. This CDR3 region has 15 residues. Looked up from germline, CDR1 is SGHTA and CDR2 is FQGNSA. The repertoire was sequenced with immunoSEQ multiplex PCR; TCRdb's copy has only in-frame clones and lacks some. The sample has roughly 170,000 clones; around 85% are singletons. The chain couples TRBV7-2 to TRBJ1-5, with 7 bases that match TRBD1. Sequenced input: PBMCs or T cells enriched from blood (not recorded which). The receptor comes from a woman in her thirties or forties with acute COVID-19. CDR3 sequence (DNA): TGTGCCAGCAGCTTGGAGACAGGGAAGTATCAGCCCCAGCATTTT. Its translation is CASSLETGKYQPQHF.